The 9 T cell receptor beta chains reported below all come from one sample, sequenced in a study of OX40 agonist ivuxolimab in advanced cancers. Receptors were amplified or captured by the immunoSEQ multiplex PCR assay. TCRdb mirrors the immuneACCESS table, restricted to in-frame sequences. Some clones are absent from its copies; in checked studies, under half trace to an unresolved V gene, and the reason for the others is unknown. Counted in this sample were 150,000 to 170,000 clones; 85% to 95% of them appeared once. The biggest ten clones account for approximately 0.3% of the sample. Sequencing used CD4+ or CD8+ T cells sorted from blood, obtained in a trial of the OX40 agonist ivuxolimab. All receptors come from an adult with an advanced solid tumor such as melanoma, head and neck, liver or kidney cancer.

The chain is built from TRBV25-1 and TRBJ2-1, with 8 bases identical to TRBD2. Germline loops: CDR1 MGHDK, CDR2 SYGVNS. The J segment lost 8 bases and the V segment lost 7 bases, leaving 10 bases of the junction unmatched. The CDR3 runs 14 residues. DNA of the CDR3: TGTGCCAGCACGCGGGGGCTAGCGGGCGATGAGCAGTTCTTC. Translating it yields CASTRGLAGDEQFF.

The chain combines TRBV9 with TRBJ2-7; 11 positions agree with TRBD2. The V gene's germline CDR1 is SGDLS and CDR2 YYNGEE. V was pared by 3 bases and J by 4 bases, with 6 bases of the junction left unmatched. The CDR3 runs 15 residues. The CDR3 DNA follows: TGTGCCAGCAGCGGGGGGACTAGCGGCCTATACGAGCAGTACTTC. The encoded protein is CASSGGTSGLYEQYF. Combining the CDR3 with reference TRBV9 and TRBJ2-7 gives the whole variable domain DSGVTQTPKHLITATGQRVTLRCSPRSGDLSVYWYQQSLDQGLQFLIQYYNGEERAKGNILERFSAQQFPDLHSELNLSSLELGDSALYFCASSGGTSGLYEQYFGPGTRLTVT.

The gene calls are TRBV5-4 and TRBJ1-1; D might be TRBD1 (5 bases). The ends were cut back, 4 bases at V and 2 bases at J, with 15 bases in the middle. This CDR3 comprises 15 residues. Germline-derived CDR1 and CDR2 are SGHNT and YYREEE (reference sequence). The CDR3 sequence is CASSGGGRPNTEAFF. In DNA, the CDR3 is TGTGCCAGCAGCGGGGGAGGCAGGCCTAACACTGAAGCTTTCTTT.

The rearrangement uses TRBV5-1 and TRBJ1-2, with a tentative D call TRBD1 (5 bases). This CDR3 has 14 amino acids. Germline-derived CDR1 and CDR2 are SGHRS and YFSETQ. With 7 bases removed from V and 7 bases from J, the gap between germline ends came to 20 bases. As DNA, the CDR3 is TGCGCCAGCCGCCTGTCGGGACTGGAGGCTGGCTACACCTTC. This translates into CASRLSGLEAGYTF.

V and J are TRBV28 and TRBJ2-3; 10 bases map to TRBD2. Trimming cost V 1 base and J 7 bases; bases outside gene matches: 11. Germline lookup yields CDR1 MDHEN and CDR2 SYDVKM. The CDR3 spans 17 residues. DNA for the CDR3: TGTGCCAGCAGTTTATTCGGGCCTAGCGGGAGTAAGAATACGCAGTATTTT. Translation gives CASSLFGPSGSKNTQYF.

V and J are TRBV27 and TRBJ1-4; 10 nucleotides agree with TRBD1. This CDR3 region has 14 residues. J was trimmed by 7 bases and V by 4 bases; bases with no gene match: 3. CDR1 and CDR2 (germline): MNHEY, SMNVEV (reference sequence). In nucleotides, the CDR3 is TGTGCCAGCAGTTGGACAGGGGGGGTTGAAAAACTGTTTTTT. This encodes CASSWTGGVEKLFF.

This clone was detected a few times. The chain couples TRBV6-6 to TRBJ1-2; D call uncertain. The germline V gene encodes CDR1 MNHNY and CDR2 SVGAGI (reference sequence). Trimming left V 5 bases short and J 7 bases short, with 11 bases between. This CDR3 comprises 12 residues. This CDR3 reads CASSPGAGGYTF. CDR3 coding DNA: TGTGCCAGCAGTCCCGGCGCGGGTGGCTACACCTTC.

The chain couples TRBV18 to TRBJ1-6; 7 bases align to TRBD1. The germline V gene has CDR1 KGHSH and CDR2 LQKENI. The CDR3 has 15 amino acids. The ends lost 0 bases at V and 10 bases at J; junction bases unmatched: 6. The CDR3 is CASSPPGRGQSPLHF. In nucleotides, the CDR3 is TGTGCCAGCTCACCACCCGGGAGGGGGCAATCACCCCTCCACTTT.

The chain couples TRBV6-1 to TRBJ2-2; 7 bases match TRBD1. The CDR3 is 17 amino acids. The germline CDR1 and CDR2 sequences are MNHNS and SASEGT. V trimming: 3 bases; J trimming: 3 bases; junction bases outside the gene matches: 10. Written as DNA, the CDR3 is TGTGCCAGCAGTGAGAAGACAGGGTCATATGACACCGGGGAGCTGTTTTTT. It encodes CASSEKTGSYDTGELFF.